Following are 31 T cell receptor beta chains from one sample sequenced in a study of CD8+CD57+ T cells in acquired aplastic anemia. Genomic DNA provided the template from which TCR beta VDJ and CDR3 profiles were obtained. TCRdb re-analysed the reads in MiXCR, keeping a single row per CDR3 protein. The sample lists 180,000 or so distinct CDR3 sequences; approximately 49% were seen once. The sample comprised sorted CD4+, CD8+, or CD8+CD57+ T cells (not recorded which) from PBMCs. These receptors came from a human donor in good health.

This clonotype was recorded at least ten times. The chain is built from TRBV20-1 and TRBJ2-3; 13 nucleotides agree with TRBD2. The CDR3 spans 20 residues. The germline CDR1 and CDR2 sequences are DFQATT and SNEGSKA (reference sequence). The ends lost 0 bases at V and 4 bases at J; junction bases unmatched: 16. The CDR3 here is CSARDREGLAGVDFADTQYF. The CDR3 nucleotides read TGCAGTGCTAGAGATCGGGAAGGACTAGCGGGAGTGGATTTTGCAGATACGCAGTATTTT.

The sample holds a few counts of this clonotype. The CDR3 DNA follows: TGCAGCGTTGAACCAACCCAGACCACTGAAGCTTTCTTT. Translated: CSVEPTQTTEAFF. The chain carries TRBV29-1 and TRBJ1-1; D gene ambiguous. The V gene's germline CDR1 is SQVTM and CDR2 ANQGSEA. Trimming shortened V by 2 bases and J by 4 bases, and 11 bases separated the two germline ends. The CDR3 length is 13 residues.

The CDR3 DNA is TGTGCCAGCAGTGAGACGGCTTTGTCTACAGAGCAGTACTTC. Encoded protein: CASSETALSTEQYF. The V and J genes are TRBV25-1 and TRBJ2-7; D unresolved. Trimming stripped 3 bases from V and 7 bases from J, with 16 bases between. This CDR3 comprises 14 residues. Germline-derived CDR1 and CDR2 are MGHDK and SYGVNS.

This rearrangement joins TRBV7-8 to TRBJ1-1, with 10 bases that match TRBD1. The trim removed 0 bases at V and 8 bases at J, leaving 6 bases unmatched. The CDR3 has 15 amino acids. The germline V gene has CDR1 SGHVS and CDR2 FQNEAQ. The CDR3 is CASSLAPGTGEEAFF. CDR3 DNA sequence: TGTGCCAGCAGCTTAGCCCCAGGGACAGGGGAAGAAGCTTTCTTT.

The table lists this clonotype with many counts. The rearrangement links TRBV19 to TRBJ2-7, with unresolved D. The CDR3 is made up of 15 amino acids. Germline V gene sequence: CDR1 LNHDA, CDR2 SQIVND (reference sequence). Trimming shortened V by 0 bases and J by 3 bases, and 12 bases separated the two germline ends. The CDR3 region is CASSIEGRSNYEQYF. CDR3 DNA sequence: TGTGCCAGTAGTATAGAGGGTCGTTCGAACTACGAGCAGTACTTC.

This clonotype has ten or more counts. The V call is TRBV6-1, the J call TRBJ1-6, with TRBD1 identical over 7 bases. In germline, CDR1 is MNHNS, CDR2 SASEGT. Trimming took 7 bases from V and 10 from J; bases not matched to a gene: 10. The CDR3 covers 14 residues. The CDR3 region is CASNLDRSGSPLHF. The CDR3, as DNA: TGTGCCAGCAACTTGGACAGGAGCGGATCACCCCTCCACTTT.

The rearrangement links TRBV7-9 to TRBJ2-5, with D possibly matching TRBD1 (6 bases). The germline V and J ends were trimmed by 3 bases and 5 bases, with 13 bases remaining between them. The CDR3 contains 14 residues. CDR1 and CDR2 (germline): SEHNR, FQNEAQ (reference sequence). Written as DNA, the CDR3 is TGTGCCAGCAGCTTGGCACAGGGCAGGGAGACCCAGTACTTC. Residues: CASSLAQGRETQYF.

This clonotype was observed many times. The chain couples TRBV29-1 to TRBJ2-3, with D unresolved. Trimming removed 4 bases from V and 2 bases from J, with 10 bases in between. This CDR3 spans 13 amino acids. CDR1 and CDR2 from the germline V gene are SQVTM and ANQGSEA. In DNA form, the CDR3 reads TGCAGCGTTGGCGCCAGGCTCACAGATACGCAGTATTTT. Amino acids: CSVGARLTDTQYF.

The chain links TRBV15 to TRBJ2-7; unclear D gene. V was clipped by 1 base and J by 1 base, with 8 bases between them. From germline, CDR1 is LNHNV and CDR2 YYDKDF (reference sequence). This CDR3 is 14 amino acids long. This CDR3 is CATSRAASSYEQYF. The CDR3 DNA is TGTGCCACCAGCAGAGCGGCCAGTTCCTACGAGCAGTACTTC.

This clonotype was observed at least ten times. V and J are TRBV11-2 and TRBJ2-7; no reliable D call. V was pared by 2 bases and J by 1 base, with 9 bases between. Germline CDR1 SGHAT, CDR2 FQNNGV. This CDR3 has 14 residues. In nucleotides, the CDR3 is TGTGCCAGCAGCTTAAGGGTGTCGTCCTACGAGCAGTACTTC. Residues: CASSLRVSSYEQYF.

The sample holds a few counts of this clonotype. This rearrangement joins TRBV15 to TRBJ1-2, with D perhaps matching TRBD1 (6 bases). CDR3 size: 13 residues. The germline gives CDR1 LNHNV, CDR2 YYDKDF (reference sequence). V dropped 1 base and J dropped 8 bases, with 11 bases sitting between them. The CDR3 region has the DNA TGTGCCACCAGCAGAGGCCCAGGGGAAGGCTACACCTTC. This codes for CATSRGPGEGYTF.

The rearrangement joins TRBV11-2 to TRBJ2-7, with TRBD1 matching 8 bases. The CDR3 runs to 14 residues. In germline, CDR1 is SGHAT, CDR2 FQNNGV. V shed 5 bases, J shed 3 bases, and the junction held 6 bases outside the gene matches. CDR3 coding DNA: TGTGCCAGCAGCCCGGACAGGGTGGGCTACGAGCAGTACTTC. This codes for CASSPDRVGYEQYF.

This clonotype showed up many times. V usage is TRBV29-1 and J usage is TRBJ2-3; maybe TRBD2 (5 bases). The CDR3 runs 12 residues. Germline CDR1 SQVTM, CDR2 ANQGSEA. The germline V and J ends were trimmed by 6 bases and 1 base, with 8 bases remaining between them. The CDR3 DNA is TGCAGCGTCACGGAGGGCACAGATACGCAGTATTTT. It translates to CSVTEGTDTQYF.

V is TRBV12-3 or TRBV12-4 and J is TRBJ2-1; maybe TRBD2 (7 bases). V was trimmed by 6 bases and J by 3 bases, leaving 21 bases between them. The CDR3 is made up of 17 amino acids. The CDR3 sequence: CASSQGPRGALYNEQFF. Written as DNA, the CDR3 is TGTGCCAGCAGCCAAGGCCCACGGGGGGCCCTCTACAATGAGCAGTTCTTC.

The genes are TRBV28 and TRBJ2-7, with 12 bases that match TRBD2. Per the germline V gene, CDR1 is MDHEN and CDR2 is SYDVKM. J lost 4 bases, V lost 2 bases, and 15 bases had no gene match. CDR3 size: 19 residues. The chain's CDR3 is CASSLPLRTSGKLSYEQYF. In DNA, the CDR3 is TGTGCCAGCAGTTTACCCCTTAGGACTAGCGGGAAATTAAGTTACGAGCAGTACTTC.

This clonotype came up many times. CDR3 sequence (DNA): TGTGCCAGCTCTTGGACAGGCAGCTCCTACGAGCAGTACTTC. This encodes CASSWTGSSYEQYF. The chain links TRBV6-1 to TRBJ2-7, with 7 positions matching TRBD1. J lost 0 bases, V lost 8 bases, and 7 bases had no gene match. Germline lookup yields CDR1 MNHNS and CDR2 SASEGT. The CDR3 covers 14 residues.

The V call is TRBV6-1, the J call TRBJ2-2, with 10 bases that match TRBD2. CDR1 is MNHNS, CDR2 SASEGT, per germline. The CDR3 length is 17 residues. V trimming: 4 bases; J trimming: 2 bases; junction bases outside the gene matches: 7. In DNA form, the CDR3 reads TGTGCCAGCAGTGCACGAGCGGGAGGGAGAAACACCGGGGAGCTGTTTTTT. It codes for CASSARAGGRNTGELFF.

This clonotype was counted only a few times. This clone may be a read error of a much larger clone one base away. Lacking the conserved final phenylalanine or tryptophan, this CDR3 likely reflects a read error. The chain joins TRBV20-1 to TRBJ2-5; D possibly matches TRBD1 or TRBD2 (5 bases each). Germline V gene sequence: CDR1 DFQATT, CDR2 SNEGSKA (reference sequence). CDR3 length equals 15 residues. V was clipped by 0 bases and J by 0 bases, with 11 bases between them. CDR3 nucleotides: TGCAGTGCTAGAGACGGGACGAACAACCAAGAGACCCAGTACCTC. Encoded protein: CSARDGTNNQETQYL.

This clonotype was counted once. This chain connects TRBV11-1 to TRBJ2-1, with D possibly being TRBD1 (6 bases). The CDR3 runs to 15 residues. Germline CDR1 is SGHAT and CDR2 is FQDESV (reference sequence). With 3 bases removed from V and 4 bases from J, the gap between germline ends came to 13 bases. The chain's CDR3 is CASSLVTGIYNEQFF. In DNA, the CDR3 is TGTGCCAGCAGCTTGGTCACAGGGATATACAATGAGCAGTTCTTC.

This clonotype was picked up a small number of times. The CDR3 coding sequence is TGTGCCAGCTCAAGGGACAGAGTGACCTACGAGCAGTACTTC. Protein sequence: CASSRDRVTYEQYF. The chain is built from TRBV18 and TRBJ2-7, with 7 bases lining up with TRBD1. V lost 5 bases and J lost 2; bases outside the gene matches: 6. Germline loops: CDR1 KGHSH, CDR2 LQKENI. The CDR3 contains 14 residues. The full variable domain, completed using reference TRBV18 and TRBJ2-7, is NAGVMQNPRHLVRRRGQEARLRCSPMKGHSHVYWYRQLPEEGLKFMVYLQKENIIDESGMPKERFSAEFPKEGPSILRIQQVVRGDSAAYFCASSRDRVTYEQYFGPGTRLTVT.

Comments on this clonotype: One end of the junction varies from germline; a read error may be responsible. The V call is TRBV29-1, the J call TRBJ2-1; 8 nucleotides line up with TRBD2. CDR1 and CDR2 (germline): SQVTM, ANQGSEA. The CDR3 consists of 15 residues. DNA of the CDR3: TGCAGCGGTCTAGCGGGTCTTAGCTCCTACAGTGAGCAGTTCTTC. This encodes CSGLAGLSSYSEQFF.

This clonotype has ten or more counts. The rearrangement links TRBV20-1 to TRBJ2-6; the D gene is possibly TRBD1 (5 bases). The CDR3 totals 16 residues. Germline CDR1 is DFQATT and CDR2 is SNEGSKA (reference sequence). Trimming stripped 3 bases from V and 4 bases from J, with 16 bases between. The chain's CDR3 is CSASFGAPKGANVLTF. The CDR3 nucleotides read TGCAGTGCTAGTTTTGGGGCTCCAAAGGGGGCCAACGTCCTGACTTTC.

The gene calls are TRBV20-1 and TRBJ1-1, with D possibly TRBD1 on 5 matching bases. The length of the CDR3 is 12 residues. V lost 3 bases to trimming and J lost 3 bases, with 8 bases between them. Germline V gives CDR1 DFQATT, CDR2 SNEGSKA (reference sequence). CDR3 loop: CSARPRDTEAFF. The CDR3 nucleotides read TGCAGTGCTAGGCCCAGGGACACTGAAGCTTTCTTT.

This chain uses TRBV20-1 with TRBJ1-1; D is perhaps TRBD1 (6 bases). Germline CDR1 DFQATT, CDR2 SNEGSKA (reference sequence). This CDR3 contains 12 residues. The V end lost 7 bases, the J end lost 1 base, and 10 bases lay between the germline ends. The CDR3 reads CSVVQGNTEAFF. Written as DNA, the CDR3 is TGCAGTGTCGTACAGGGGAACACTGAAGCTTTCTTT.

V and J are TRBV19 and TRBJ1-2, with D tentatively TRBD1 (5 bases). Germline CDR1 LNHDA, CDR2 SQIVND (reference sequence). V lost 7 bases and J 1 base, leaving 13 bases between the germline ends. This CDR3 has 14 amino acids. The CDR3 sequence: CASMDGGFNYGYTF. The DNA of the CDR3 is TGTGCCAGTATGGACGGGGGGTTTAACTATGGCTACACCTTC.

There are many counts of this clonotype. This sequence joins TRBV27 and TRBJ2-5, with no clear D. The CDR3 sequence is 15 residues long. Germline CDR1 and CDR2: MNHEY and SMNVEV (reference sequence). Trimming took off 6 bases at V and 2 bases at J, with 16 bases between the two ends. CDR3 DNA: TGTGCCAGCAGGAAACTCGGTCAGAAGCAAGAGACCCAGTACTTC. The encoded protein is CASRKLGQKQETQYF.

This clonotype appeared a single time. A read error may be the cause here, since a much bigger clone is one base away. The gene calls are TRBV5-1 and TRBJ2-3; 12 positions match TRBD2. This CDR3 is built from 16 residues. Germline assignment: CDR1 SGHRS and CDR2 YFSETQ. The CDR3: CVSSGSGTSGHGTQYF. In DNA form, the CDR3 reads TGCGTCAGCAGCGGATCCGGGACTAGCGGGCACGGTACGCAGTATTTT.

V usage is TRBV2 and J usage is TRBJ1-2; D is perhaps TRBD1 (6 bases). The CDR3 extends over 15 amino acids. V dropped 4 bases and J dropped 4 bases, with 16 bases sitting between them. CDR1 is SNHLY and CDR2 is FYNNEI in the germline V gene. CDR3 in DNA: TGTGCCAGCAGTGGCCCTCTCGACAGGTTCTATGGCTACACCTTC. It translates to CASSGPLDRFYGYTF.

The chain uses TRBV7-9 and TRBJ2-5; tentative D call: TRBD2 (6 bases). V lost 6 bases, J lost 5 bases, and 22 bases lay in between. Germline lookup yields CDR1 SEHNR and CDR2 FQNEAQ (reference sequence). The CDR3 spans 16 residues. DNA of the CDR3: TGTGCCAGCAGTAGCCGACTAGTAAGGGACCCGGAGACCCAGTACTTC. Amino acid sequence: CASSSRLVRDPETQYF.

J is TRBJ1-5 and V is TRBV6-1, with 9 bases that match TRBD1. The CDR3 sequence is 16 residues long. Looked up from germline, CDR1 is MNHNS and CDR2 is SASEGT. V lost 7 bases, J lost 0 bases, and 7 bases stayed unmatched. The CDR3, as DNA: TGTGCCAGCACTCGACAGGGGGGAAATAGCAATCAGCCCCAGCATTTT. It encodes CASTRQGGNSNQPQHF.

Written as DNA, the CDR3 is TGTGCCTGGAGTAGGGGGGCGTGGTACAATGAGCAGTTCTTC. Amino acids: CAWSRGAWYNEQFF. The rearrangement uses TRBV30 and TRBJ2-1, with D perhaps assigned TRBD1 or TRBD2 (6 bases each). Between the trimmed V and J ends, which lost 2 bases and 4 bases, there was a span of 12 bases. CDR3 length: 14 residues. Germline V gene lookup returns CDR1 GTSNPN and CDR2 SVGIG (reference sequence).